Each of the 10 T cell receptor beta chains below was sequenced from the same sample in a study of T cells in Graves' hyperthyroidism and ophthalmopathy. Amplification of TCR beta CDR3 regions was performed using RNA transcripts as template. The HTBI primer set drove a first-round RT-PCR of the TCR CDR3. TCRdb independently ran MiXCR on the multiplex PCR reads; one entry per CDR3 protein. The data contain some 370,000 distinct CDR3 sequences, 17% of them singletons. The sequenced material came from blood. These TCRs come from a woman aged 30 to 39 with Graves' hyperthyroidism that later progressed to Graves' ophthalmopathy.

Note on this clonotype: Since a much larger clone is just one base distant, this may be a read error. V is TRBV6-4 and J is TRBJ2-3; 11 bases fit TRBD1. J was trimmed by 2 bases and V by 2 bases; bases with no gene match: 0. Germline assignment: CDR1 MRHNA and CDR2 SNTAGT. CDR3 length equals 15 residues. The CDR3 here is CASSDGQGATDTQYF. Here the CDR3 DNA reads TGTGCCAGCAGTGACGGACAGGGGGCCACAGATACGCAGTATTTT.

In this sample, this clonotype turned up many times. This chain connects TRBV20-1 to TRBJ1-1, with 8 bases matching TRBD1. J lost 5 bases, V lost 6 bases, and 11 bases had no gene match. CDR3 size: 14 residues. Germline V CDR1 and CDR2: DFQATT, SNEGSKA (reference sequence). The CDR3 sequence is CSATRENRGTEAFF. CDR3 bases: TGCAGTGCCACGCGTGAGAACAGGGGGACTGAAGCTTTCTTT.

This clonotype was seen a handful of times. The chain uses TRBV4-1 and TRBJ1-5, with D tentatively TRBD1 (5 bases). Germline loops: CDR1 MGHRA, CDR2 YSYEKL. V lost 0 bases and J 1 base, leaving 10 bases between the germline ends. This CDR3 is 16 amino acids long. The CDR3 protein is CASSQDGTASNQPQHF. CDR3 coding DNA: TGCGCCAGCAGCCAAGACGGGACGGCGAGCAATCAGCCCCAGCATTTT.

This clonotype was observed many times. The chain has TRBV5-4 and TRBJ1-4; TRBD1 aligns across 9 bases. The CDR3 spans 14 residues. CDR1 is SGHNT, CDR2 YYREEE, per germline (reference sequence). Losses at the gene ends were 4 bases for V and 7 bases for J; bases not matched to a gene: 5. CDR3: CASSLTGGSEKLFF. For the CDR3, the DNA is TGTGCCAGCAGCCTTACAGGGGGCAGTGAAAAACTGTTTTTT.

J is TRBJ2-4 and V is TRBV18, with a weak D call TRBD2 (6 bases). The CDR3 spans 18 residues. Trimming took off 3 bases at V and 0 bases at J, with 18 bases between the two ends. CDR1 is KGHSH, CDR2 LQKENI, per germline. The CDR3 DNA reads TGTGCCAGCTCACCTAGAGAAAGGGACTTACTAGCCAAAAACATTCAGTACTTC. Its protein is CASSPRERDLLAKNIQYF. Drawing the rest from reference TRBV18 and TRBJ2-4, the complete variable domain is NAGVMQNPRHLVRRRGQEARLRCSPMKGHSHVYWYRQLPEEGLKFMVYLQKENIIDESGMPKERFSAEFPKEGPSILRIQQVVRGDSAAYFCASSPRERDLLAKNIQYFGAGTRLSVL.

This clonotype has at least ten counts. This sequence joins TRBV9 and TRBJ2-3; tentatively, D is TRBD1 or TRBD2 (5 bases each). Germline V CDR1 and CDR2: SGDLS, YYNGEE. Deletions cut 0 bases from V and 5 bases from J, with 10 bases between. The CDR3 length is 14 residues. The CDR3 nucleotides are TGTGCCAGCAGCGTAGGAGGGGCAGAAGATACGCAGTATTTT. It yields the protein CASSVGGAEDTQYF.

This clonotype was counted ten times or more. J is TRBJ2-3 and V is TRBV27; possibly TRBD1 for D (5 bases). Germline V gene sequence: CDR1 MNHEY, CDR2 SMNVEV (reference sequence). The CDR3 sequence is 17 residues long. V lost 5 bases and J 0 bases, leaving 18 bases between the germline ends. The CDR3 nucleotides read TGTGCCAGCAGTACGCCATACACAGGAACCAGCACAGATACGCAGTATTTT. It codes for CASSTPYTGTSTDTQYF.

The CDR3 reads CASSLLRKTSGNTIYF. In DNA, the CDR3 is TGTGCCAGCAGCTTATTAAGGAAGACCTCTGGAAACACCATATATTTT. V and J are TRBV7-9 and TRBJ1-3; D gene unclear. The CDR3 totals 16 residues. CDR1 and CDR2 (germline): SEHNR, FQNEAQ (reference sequence). Between the trimmed V and J ends, which lost 2 bases and 0 bases, there was a span of 11 bases.

This clonotype came up a few times. The genes are TRBV6-1 and TRBJ2-2, with D possibly being TRBD1 (5 bases). The V end was cut by 7 bases, the J end by 0 bases, with 15 bases between. Germline lookup yields CDR1 MNHNS and CDR2 SASEGT. There are 16 residues in the CDR3. CDR3 nucleotide sequence: TGTGCCAGCACTCCTGGGGCAGACACGAACACCGGGGAGCTGTTTTTT. Translated, it gives CASTPGADTNTGELFF.

This clonotype was counted many times. The chain recombines TRBV12-3 or TRBV12-4 with TRBJ2-7, with a possible D match to TRBD1 (6 bases). The CDR3 is made up of 14 amino acids. V lost 6 bases and J lost 5, with 17 bases in between. The CDR3 sequence: CASRETGMVNEQYF. CDR3 nucleotide sequence: TGTGCCAGCAGGGAAACAGGGATGGTAAACGAGCAGTACTTC.